What follows are 6 T cell receptor beta chains derived from one specimen sequenced in a study of post-analysis software for immune sequencing data. No antigens are known for them. Included in the TCR beta cDNA libraries were unique molecular identifiers. Each CDR3 protein gets one entry after TCRdb re-called the PCR reads with MiXCR. Of 750,000 to 950,000 distinct CDR3 sequences in the sample, under 60% are singletons; the top ten hold 4.9%. General study results and limits: Comparison of patients with controls showed five TRBV segments more frequent in patients, TRBV5-6, TRBV5-1 and TRBV20-1 among them.

The sample taken for sequencing was blood. These receptors all come from a girl aged 10 to 17 with multiple sclerosis.

The chain uses TRBV5-1 and TRBJ1-4; TRBD1 aligns across 9 bases. Germline-derived CDR1 and CDR2 are SGHRS and YFSETQ. The CDR3 extends over 15 amino acids. V shed 4 bases and J 8 bases; nucleotides not matched to a gene: 9. The CDR3 region is CASSPGGTGREKLFF. Here the CDR3 DNA reads TGCGCCAGCAGCCCCGGTGGGACAGGGAGAGAAAAACTGTTTTTT. Looking up the rest from reference TRBV5-1 and TRBJ1-4 gives the full variable domain: KAGVTQTPRYLIKTRGQQVTLSCSPISGHRSVSWYQQTPGQGLQFLFEYFSETQRNKGNFPGRFSGRQFSNSRSEMNVSTLELGDSALYLCASSPGGTGREKLFFGSGTQLSVL.

The chain employs TRBV20-1 and TRBJ2-3, with 7 bases matching TRBD1. The CDR3 contains 14 residues. Trimming at V came to 4 bases and at J to 1 base, leaving 5 bases not matched to a gene. The V gene's germline CDR1 is DFQATT and CDR2 SNEGSKA (reference sequence). Here the CDR3 reads CSANWDSRTDTQYF. CDR3 bases: TGCAGTGCTAATTGGGACAGTCGCACAGATACGCAGTATTTT.

The V call is TRBV7-2, the J call TRBJ2-7; D not certain. Per germline, CDR1 SGHTA and CDR2 FQGNSA. The CDR3 is 16 residues long. Trimming pared 7 bases from V and 0 bases from J, leaving 19 bases between. The CDR3 DNA reads TGTGCCAGCAATTTAGTTTGGTCCTTCGACTCCTACGAGCAGTACTTC. It is translated as CASNLVWSFDSYEQYF.

The chain links TRBV7-9 to TRBJ2-1, with 11 positions matching TRBD1. The CDR3 is 15 amino acids. After removal of 1 base from V and 7 bases from J, the junction contained 3 bases not matched to a gene. CDR1 is SEHNR, CDR2 FQNEAQ, per germline (reference sequence). CDR3 nucleotide sequence: TGTGCCAGCAGCTTAGAAGGGACAGGGGGAAATGAGCAGTTCTTC. This translates into CASSLEGTGGNEQFF.

The chain recombines TRBV7-3 with TRBJ2-3, with 8 bases matching TRBD2. CDR1 and CDR2 (germline): SGHTA, FQGTGA. V trimming: 2 bases; J trimming: 4 bases; junction bases outside the gene matches: 5. The CDR3 length is 15 residues. CDR3 in DNA: TGTGCCAGCAGCTTAGCGGGAGGCCAGGCAGATACGCAGTATTTT. This encodes CASSLAGGQADTQYF.

The genes are TRBV30 and TRBJ2-3, with 15 nucleotides matching TRBD2. The CDR3 has 16 residues. Germline values: CDR1 GTSNPN, CDR2 SVGIG (reference sequence). Germline trimming cut 7 bases from V and 7 bases from J; bases unmatched to any gene: 12. CDR3: CALAPGLAGGGNTQYF. The CDR3 nucleotides are TGTGCCTTGGCTCCGGGACTAGCGGGAGGCGGGAATACGCAGTATTTT.